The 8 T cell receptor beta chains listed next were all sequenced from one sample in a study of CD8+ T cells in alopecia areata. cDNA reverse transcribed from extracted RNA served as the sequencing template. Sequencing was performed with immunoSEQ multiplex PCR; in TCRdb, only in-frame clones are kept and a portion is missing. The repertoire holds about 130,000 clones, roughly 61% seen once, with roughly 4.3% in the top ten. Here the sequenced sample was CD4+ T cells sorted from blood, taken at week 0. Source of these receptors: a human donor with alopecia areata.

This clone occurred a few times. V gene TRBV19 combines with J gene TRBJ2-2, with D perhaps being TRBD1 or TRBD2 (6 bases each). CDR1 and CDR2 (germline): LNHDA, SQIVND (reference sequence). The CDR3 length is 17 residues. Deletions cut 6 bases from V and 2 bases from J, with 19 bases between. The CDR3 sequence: CASRPRRGAPNTGELFF. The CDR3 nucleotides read TGTGCCAGTAGGCCGAGGAGGGGGGCGCCCAACACCGGGGAGCTGTTTTTT.

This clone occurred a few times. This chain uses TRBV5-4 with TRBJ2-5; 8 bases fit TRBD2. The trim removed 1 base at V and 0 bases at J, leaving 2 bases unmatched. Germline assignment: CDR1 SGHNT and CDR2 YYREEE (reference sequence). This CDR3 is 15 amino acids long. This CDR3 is CASSLTSGNQETQYF. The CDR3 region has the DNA TGTGCCAGCAGCTTGACTAGCGGAAACCAAGAGACCCAGTACTTC.

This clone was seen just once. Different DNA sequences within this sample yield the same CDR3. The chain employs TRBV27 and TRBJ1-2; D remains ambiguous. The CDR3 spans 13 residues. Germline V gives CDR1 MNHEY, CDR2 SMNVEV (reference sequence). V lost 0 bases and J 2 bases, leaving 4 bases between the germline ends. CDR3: CASSLSPNYGYTF. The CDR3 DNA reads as TGTGCCAGCAGTTTATCCCCAAACTATGGCTACACCTTC.

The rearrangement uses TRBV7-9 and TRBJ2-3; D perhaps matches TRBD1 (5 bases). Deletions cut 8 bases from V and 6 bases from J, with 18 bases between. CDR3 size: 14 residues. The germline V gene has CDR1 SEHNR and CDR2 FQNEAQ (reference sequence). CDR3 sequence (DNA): TGTGCCAGCTCCCCCAGGGCATCCCACGATACGCAGTATTTT. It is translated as CASSPRASHDTQYF. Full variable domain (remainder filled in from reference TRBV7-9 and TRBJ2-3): DTGVSQNPRHKITKRGQNVTFRCDPISEHNRLYWYRQTLGQGPEFLTYFQNEAQLEKSRLLSDRFSAERPKGSFSTLEIQRTEQGDSAMYLCASSPRASHDTQYFGPGTRLTVL.

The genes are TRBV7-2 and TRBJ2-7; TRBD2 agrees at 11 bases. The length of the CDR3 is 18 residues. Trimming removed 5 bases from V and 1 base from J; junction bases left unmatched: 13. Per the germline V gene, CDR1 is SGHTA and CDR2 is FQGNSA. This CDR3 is CASSQRPSGRQGSYEQYF. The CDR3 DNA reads TGTGCCAGCAGCCAAAGGCCTAGCGGGAGGCAAGGGTCCTACGAGCAGTACTTC.

CDR3 DNA: TGTGCCAGCAGCTTAACCCTGGGGAACACTGAAGCTTTCTTT. Amino acids: CASSLTLGNTEAFF. The chain couples TRBV7-2 to TRBJ1-1, with unresolved D. The V gene's germline CDR1 is SGHTA and CDR2 FQGNSA. The CDR3 has 14 amino acids. V lost 2 bases and J lost 1, with 8 bases in between.

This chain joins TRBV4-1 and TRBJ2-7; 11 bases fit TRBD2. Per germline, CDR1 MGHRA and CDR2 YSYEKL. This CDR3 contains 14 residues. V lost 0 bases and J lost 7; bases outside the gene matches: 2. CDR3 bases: TGCGCCAGCAGCCAAGATCCTAGCGGGAGGGAGCAGTACTTC. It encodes CASSQDPSGREQYF.

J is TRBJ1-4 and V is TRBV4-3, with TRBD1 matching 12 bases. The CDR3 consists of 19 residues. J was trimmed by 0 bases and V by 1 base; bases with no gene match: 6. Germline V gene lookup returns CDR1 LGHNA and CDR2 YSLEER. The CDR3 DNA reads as TGCGCCAGCAGCCAAGGGGACAGGGGGCGAGTTTCAACTAATGAAAAACTGTTTTTT. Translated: CASSQGDRGRVSTNEKLFF.